A single sample is the source of the 6 T cell receptor beta chains below, sequenced in a study of T-cell memory formation after mild COVID-19. From the 5' RACE reads, TCRdb called clonotypes with MiXCR, one entry per CDR3 protein. In the table there are roughly 450,000 distinct CDR3 sequences, over 15% of which are singletons. Sequenced input: PBMCs or a T cell subset sorted from them (not recorded which). The receptors were sampled from a man between 18 and 29 years old who had mild COVID-19 (a few samples of this study predate the infection). Cell type and time point are not known.

This chain joins TRBV7-2 and TRBJ2-5; a possible D gene is TRBD2 (6 bases). The germline V gene has CDR1 SGHTA and CDR2 FQGNSA. V lost 5 bases to trimming and J lost 4 bases, with 14 bases between them. CDR3 length: 14 amino acids. CDR3 DNA sequence: TGTGCCAGCAGCCGTGGAGGGGCCGGAGAGACCCAGTACTTC. Its protein product is CASSRGGAGETQYF.

This clonotype was observed at least ten times. The J gene is TRBJ2-3, the V gene TRBV4-1; no clear D. Germline V CDR1 and CDR2: MGHRA, YSYEKL. This CDR3 contains 16 residues. With 0 bases removed from V and 0 bases from J, the gap between germline ends came to 10 bases. The CDR3: CASSQERTPSTDTQYF. CDR3 sequence (DNA): TGCGCCAGCAGCCAAGAAAGGACCCCCAGCACAGATACGCAGTATTTT.

This clonotype has more than one count but fewer than ten. The chain combines TRBV6-5 with TRBJ1-1; 7 positions agree with TRBD1. Germline V CDR1 and CDR2: MNHEY, SVGAGI. V lost 1 base to trimming and J lost 4 bases; unmatched junction nucleotides: 6. The CDR3 is 15 residues long. The CDR3 sequence: CASSYLISGGTEAFF. In nucleotides, the CDR3 is TGTGCCAGCAGTTACTTGATATCAGGGGGCACTGAAGCTTTCTTT.

The chain recombines TRBV12-3 or TRBV12-4 with TRBJ2-3; perhaps D is TRBD1 or TRBD2 (7 bases each). V dropped 3 bases and J dropped 6 bases, with 19 bases sitting between them. The length of the CDR3 is 16 residues. Written as DNA, the CDR3 is TGTGCCAGCAGTTTTGGCAGGGGGGGGTTATTTGATACGCAGTATTTT. Its protein is CASSFGRGGLFDTQYF.

This clonotype was observed a few times. The CDR3 here is CASSYSGGWTEAFF. In DNA, the CDR3 is TGTGCCAGCAGTTATTCAGGGGGCTGGACTGAAGCTTTCTTT. The chain couples TRBV6-5 to TRBJ1-1; 8 positions agree with TRBD1. V lost 3 bases, J lost 5 bases, and 5 bases stayed unmatched. The CDR3 is 14 residues long. Germline assignment: CDR1 MNHEY and CDR2 SVGAGI.

This clonotype was seen repeatedly, ten times or more. The V call is TRBV4-3, the J call TRBJ2-7; D is perhaps TRBD1 (5 bases). The CDR3 consists of 15 residues. V dropped 1 base and J dropped 2 bases, with 12 bases sitting between them. Germline values: CDR1 LGHNA, CDR2 YSLEER. The CDR3 nucleotides are TGCGCCAGCAGCCAAGGGCTCGACAGTACCTACGAGCAGTACTTC. This sequence encodes CASSQGLDSTYEQYF.